Reported below is one T cell receptor (beta chain). The record originates from a study of blood T cell repertoires in COVID-19. V shed 4 bases and J 2 bases; nucleotides not matched to a gene: 16. Per the germline V gene, CDR1 is LGHDT and CDR2 is YNNKEL (reference sequence). The CDR3 contains 18 residues. The protocol was immunoSEQ multiplex PCR, while the TCRdb copy is restricted to in-frame clones and leaves out a portion. The data show about 90,000 clones, around 93% seen once. The rearrangement joins TRBV3-1 (or the pseudogene TRBV3-2) to TRBJ2-5, with 7 positions matching TRBD1. The sample taken for sequencing was peripheral blood. The receptor comes from a human donor with active COVID-19. The donor label of this sample is uncertain. CDR3 nucleotide sequence: TGTGCCAGCAGCCTTCGCACAGGGGCGCAATTACCTCAAGAGACCCAGTACTTC. Translated: CASSLRTGAQLPQETQYF.